Presented here are 32 T cell receptor beta chains from one specimen sequenced in a study of shared T cell receptors in the human thymus. Sequencing was performed with immunoSEQ multiplex PCR; in TCRdb, only in-frame clones are kept and a portion is missing. This sample has about 730,000 clones, with roughly 85% found just once. Another study also made use of these data, one on human thymus T cells.

Sequenced: thymocytes. Every receptor here comes from a girl under three years old with a congenital heart defect.

The rearrangement links TRBV2 to TRBJ2-7, with TRBD1 identical over 7 bases. V was clipped by 5 bases and J by 4 bases; unmatched bases: 8. This CDR3 is 14 amino acids long. Germline assignment: CDR1 SNHLY and CDR2 FYNNEI. The CDR3 here is CASSRVRQGYEQYF. In DNA, the CDR3 is TGTGCCAGCAGTCGTGTTAGACAGGGATACGAGCAGTACTTC.

The chain has TRBV15 and TRBJ1-2; D is uncertain. V was pared by 1 base and J by 2 bases, with 11 bases between. The germline gives CDR1 LNHNV, CDR2 YYDKDF (reference sequence). CDR3 length: 15 residues. CDR3 amino acids: CATSRGHWPNYGYTF. CDR3 DNA sequence: TGTGCCACCAGCAGAGGACACTGGCCAAACTATGGCTACACCTTC.

V gene TRBV5-6 combines with J gene TRBJ2-1; a weak D match, TRBD1 (5 bases). This CDR3 is 14 amino acids long. V gave up 7 bases and J gave up 2 bases, with 13 bases separating them. Germline V gene lookup returns CDR1 SGHDT and CDR2 YYEEEE. The DNA of the CDR3 is TGTGCCAGCCGCAGGGTAGAAACCTACAATGAGCAGTTCTTC. It codes for CASRRVETYNEQFF. Full variable domain (outside the CDR3, taken from reference TRBV5-6 and TRBJ2-1): DAGVTQSPTHLIKTRGQQVTLRCSPKSGHDTVSWYQQALGQGPQFIFQYYEEEERQRGNFPDRFSGHQFPNYSSELNVNALLLGDSALYLCASRRVETYNEQFFGPGTRLTVL.

This clone was counted only a few times. The chain employs TRBV27 and TRBJ1-2, with D possibly being TRBD1 (6 bases). Between the trimmed V and J ends, which lost 1 base and 5 bases, there was a span of 20 bases. This CDR3 contains 17 residues. Germline-derived CDR1 and CDR2 are MNHEY and SMNVEV (reference sequence). The CDR3 here is CASSLWAGGPPRYGYTF. CDR3 nucleotide sequence: TGTGCCAGCAGTTTATGGGCTGGGGGCCCGCCAAGATATGGCTACACCTTC.

This chain connects TRBV6-7 to TRBJ1-6, with 7 positions matching TRBD1. TRBV6-7 is identified as an open reading frame with a role that is uncertain. This CDR3 has 16 amino acids. The V gene end was trimmed by 0 bases and the J gene end by 2 bases; junction bases not matched to a gene: 1. CDR3 DNA sequence: TGTGCCAGCAGTTACTCAAGGGGGCCCTATAATTCACCCCTCCACTTT. It encodes CASSYSRGPYNSPLHF.

This clone was seen a single time. The chain is built from TRBV28 and TRBJ1-2, with a possible D match to TRBD1 (5 bases). The germline V gene has CDR1 MDHEN and CDR2 SYDVKM. The length of the CDR3 is 14 residues. Trimming left V 3 bases short and J 7 bases short, with 15 bases between. DNA of the CDR3: TGTGCCAGCAGTTTTGGTATCAAGGGGTTTGGCTACACCTTC. Amino acid sequence: CASSFGIKGFGYTF.

In this sample, this clone turned up once. CDR3 DNA: TGTGCCAGCAGTCTGAGCGGGGCCGTCCGGTTCCCAAACACTGAAGCTTTCTTT. This translates into CASSLSGAVRFPNTEAFF. The chain joins TRBV28 to TRBJ1-1, with a possible D match to TRBD1 (5 bases). Trimming pared 5 bases from V and 2 bases from J, leaving 24 bases between. This CDR3 spans 18 amino acids. The V gene's germline CDR1 is MDHEN and CDR2 SYDVKM.

The V and J genes are TRBV14 and TRBJ1-1; tentative D call: TRBD1 (6 bases). Trimming removed 0 bases at V and 5 bases at J, with 13 bases between. CDR1 SGHDN and CDR2 FVKESK come from the germline V gene. The CDR3 sequence is 15 residues long. DNA of the CDR3: TGTGCCAGCAGCCAAGATACAGGGACGGGAACTGAAGCTTTCTTT. Protein sequence: CASSQDTGTGTEAFF.

The chain is built from TRBV7-6 and TRBJ1-1, with 7 bases lining up with TRBD1. CDR1 is SGHVS, CDR2 FNYEAQ, per germline. The ends lost 5 bases at V and 4 bases at J; junction bases unmatched: 16. CDR3 size: 17 residues. The chain's CDR3 is CASSPNSTGLFGTEAFF. The CDR3 DNA sequence: TGTGCCAGCAGCCCCAACTCGACAGGGCTTTTTGGCACTGAAGCTTTCTTT.

V usage is TRBV4-3 and J usage is TRBJ2-3, with D maybe TRBD2 (5 bases). The CDR3 spans 15 residues. V lost 1 base and J 4 bases, leaving 12 bases between the germline ends. CDR1 is LGHNA, CDR2 YSLEER, per germline. The CDR3: CASSQGPLASDTQYF. The CDR3 coding sequence is TGCGCCAGCAGCCAAGGACCTCTAGCTTCAGATACGCAGTATTTT.

CDR3 sequence reads: CASSRTSGRNNEQFF. The DNA for the CDR3 is TGTGCCAGCAGCCGTACTAGCGGGCGGAACAATGAGCAGTTCTTC. The chain combines TRBV7-2 with TRBJ2-1, with TRBD2 matching 9 bases. The germline V gene encodes CDR1 SGHTA and CDR2 FQGNSA. J was trimmed by 5 bases and V by 5 bases; bases with no gene match: 7. CDR3 length equals 15 residues.

This clone was counted a single time. The V gene is TRBV15, the J gene TRBJ1-2; D might be TRBD1 (6 bases). V was shortened by 0 bases and J by 2 bases, with 22 bases between the two germline ends. The CDR3 consists of 19 residues. In germline, CDR1 is LNHNV, CDR2 YYDKDF (reference sequence). CDR3 in amino acids: CATSRDVLDSSSRNYGYTF. The CDR3 coding sequence is TGTGCCACCAGCAGAGACGTATTGGACAGCTCCTCGAGGAACTATGGCTACACCTTC.

This sequence joins TRBV27 and TRBJ2-3; a possible D gene is TRBD2 (5 bases). Trimming pared 4 bases from V and 2 bases from J, leaving 13 bases between. The germline V gene has CDR1 MNHEY and CDR2 SMNVEV (reference sequence). The length of the CDR3 is 15 residues. Here the CDR3 DNA reads TGTGCCAGCAGTTGTGGGAGACCGAACACAGATACGCAGTATTTT. It codes for CASSCGRPNTDTQYF.

This clone was seen just once. The chain carries TRBV14 and TRBJ1-6, with 7 bases lining up with TRBD1. The CDR3 loop spans 15 amino acids. Germline CDR1 and CDR2: SGHDN and FVKESK. V trimming: 4 bases; J trimming: 8 bases; junction bases outside the gene matches: 8. CDR3 loop: CASSRQGIFDSPLHF. CDR3 DNA: TGTGCCAGCAGCCGACAGGGAATTTTTGATTCACCCCTCCACTTT.

The chain recombines TRBV5-8 with TRBJ1-6, with TRBD1 matching over 8 bases. CDR3 length: 14 residues. CDR1 SGHTS and CDR2 YDEGEE come from the germline V gene. J gave up 5 bases and V 10 bases, and 8 bases lay outside the gene matches. This chain's CDR3 is CAVGQGRNNSPLHF. The DNA for the CDR3 is TGTGCCGTCGGACAGGGAAGGAATAATTCACCCCTCCACTTT. The variable domain in full, completed from reference TRBV5-8 and TRBJ1-6, reads EAGVTQSPTHLIKTRGQQATLRCSPISGHTSVYWYQQALGLGLQFLLWYDEGEERNRGNFPPRFSGRQFPNYSSELNVNALELEDSALYLCAVGQGRNNSPLHFGNGTRLTVT.

This clone came up a few times. The chain links TRBV6-1 to TRBJ2-7; D ambiguous. The V gene's germline CDR1 is MNHNS and CDR2 SASEGT. V lost 0 bases, J lost 2 bases, and 8 bases lay in between. The CDR3 has 14 residues. The DNA of the CDR3 is TGTGCCAGCAGTGAAGCGTGCGGAGCCTACGAGCAGTACTTC. This codes for CASSEACGAYEQYF.

The chain has TRBV19 and TRBJ1-1; D is possibly TRBD1 (5 bases). CDR3 size: 17 residues. The ends were cut back, 7 bases at V and 6 bases at J, with 27 bases in the middle. The germline gives CDR1 LNHDA, CDR2 SQIVND (reference sequence). The CDR3 loop is CASKKRPDTPGFAEAFF. CDR3 in DNA: TGTGCCAGTAAAAAACGTCCGGACACTCCCGGGTTCGCTGAAGCTTTCTTT.

The V call is TRBV4-1, the J call TRBJ1-4, with D uncertain. CDR1 MGHRA and CDR2 YSYEKL come from the germline V gene. The CDR3 covers 12 residues. V was pared by 2 bases and J by 8 bases, with 6 bases between. The chain's CDR3 is CASSQRSEKLFF. For the CDR3, the DNA is TGCGCCAGCAGCCAACGTAGCGAAAAACTGTTTTTT.

This rearrangement joins TRBV5-1 to TRBJ2-1; 8 positions match TRBD1. The trim removed 1 base at V and 4 bases at J, leaving 7 bases unmatched. The CDR3 covers 16 residues. Germline loops: CDR1 SGHRS, CDR2 YFSETQ. CDR3 bases: TGCGCCAGCAGCTTGATACCGGGACAGGAATACAATGAGCAGTTCTTC. It is translated as CASSLIPGQEYNEQFF.

The chain combines TRBV19 with TRBJ1-1, with 7 bases matching TRBD1. This CDR3 region has 12 residues. CDR1 is LNHDA, CDR2 SQIVND, per germline (reference sequence). V was pared by 6 bases and J by 9 bases, with 7 bases of the junction left unmatched. The CDR3 sequence is CASRGGQHKAFF. CDR3 coding DNA: TGTGCCAGTAGGGGGGGACAGCACAAAGCTTTCTTT.

The rearrangement uses TRBV9 and TRBJ1-6; D perhaps matches TRBD1 (5 bases). Germline V gene sequence: CDR1 SGDLS, CDR2 YYNGEE. The CDR3 has 15 amino acids. V was shortened by 4 bases and J by 10 bases, with 18 bases between the two germline ends. CDR3 nucleotides: TGTGCCAGCAGCCCGGGACCCCGGGAGGTATCACCCCTCCACTTT. Its translation: CASSPGPREVSPLHF.

V is TRBV27 and J is TRBJ1-3; 7 bases map to TRBD1. Germline-derived CDR1 and CDR2 are MNHEY and SMNVEV (reference sequence). Losses at the gene ends were 6 bases for V and 2 bases for J; bases not matched to a gene: 1. The CDR3 is 13 residues long. The DNA for the CDR3 is TGTGCCAGCAGAGACAGGGCTGGAAACACCATATATTTT. Its protein is CASRDRAGNTIYF.

The V call is TRBV6-4, the J call TRBJ2-3; D unclear. The V end was cut by 4 bases, the J end by 2 bases, with 22 bases between. The CDR3 spans 18 residues. Germline lookup yields CDR1 MRHNA and CDR2 SNTAGT. The CDR3 DNA sequence: TGTGCCAGCAGTGTCCACCGATGGCACCGTTATACCACAGATACGCAGTATTTT. Protein: CASSVHRWHRYTTDTQYF.

This chain joins TRBV9 and TRBJ1-1, with D perhaps matching TRBD1 (6 bases). The CDR3 spans 17 residues. Germline lookup yields CDR1 SGDLS and CDR2 YYNGEE. With 0 bases removed from V and 1 base from J, the gap between germline ends came to 16 bases. As DNA, the CDR3 is TGTGCCAGCAGCGTAGGGACCGGGGGGGGACAGAACACTGAAGCTTTCTTT. It is translated as CASSVGTGGGQNTEAFF. Full variable domain (missing parts from reference TRBV9 and TRBJ1-1): DSGVTQTPKHLITATGQRVTLRCSPRSGDLSVYWYQQSLDQGLQFLIQYYNGEERAKGNILERFSAQQFPDLHSELNLSSLELGDSALYFCASSVGTGGGQNTEAFFGQGTRLTVV.

The chain is built from TRBV7-6 and TRBJ1-1; a weak D match, TRBD1 (5 bases). The CDR3 covers 17 residues. Germline V lookup: CDR1 SGHVS, CDR2 FNYEAQ. V was cut by 0 bases and J by 10 bases, with 24 bases left in between. The CDR3: CASSLAGPGVPSERAFF. CDR3 nucleotides: TGTGCCAGCAGCTTAGCGGGGCCAGGCGTCCCTTCGGAAAGAGCTTTCTTT.

V usage is TRBV5-4 and J usage is TRBJ1-6, with 7 bases fitting TRBD1. Germline V gene lookup returns CDR1 SGHNT and CDR2 YYREEE (reference sequence). The CDR3 runs 14 residues. The V gene end was trimmed by 4 bases and the J gene end by 7 bases; junction bases not matched to a gene: 5. In nucleotides, the CDR3 is TGTGCCAGCAGCGTGACAGGGTGGAATTCACCCCTCCACTTT. Translated, it gives CASSVTGWNSPLHF. The full variable domain, rest sourced from reference TRBV5-4 and TRBJ1-6, is ETGVTQSPTHLIKTRGQQVTLRCSSQSGHNTVSWYQQALGQGPQFIFQYYREEENGRGNFPPRFSGLQFPNYSSELNVNALELDDSALYLCASSVTGWNSPLHFGNGTRLTVT.

The rearrangement uses TRBV5-8 and TRBJ1-6, with 7 bases matching TRBD1. From germline, CDR1 is SGHTS and CDR2 YDEGEE. The CDR3 is 19 amino acids. Trimming removed 1 base from V and 6 bases from J; junction bases left unmatched: 16. CDR3 protein: CASSLKGAREGICNSPLHF. The DNA of the CDR3 is TGTGCCAGCAGCTTGAAGGGGGCGCGTGAAGGAATATGTAATTCACCCCTCCACTTT.

V gene TRBV4-1 combines with J gene TRBJ2-1; no reliable D call. Germline V gene data show CDR1 as MGHRA and CDR2 as YSYEKL. The CDR3 covers 15 residues. Trimming shortened V by 0 bases and J by 4 bases, and 10 bases separated the two germline ends. Here the CDR3 reads CASSQDPRRYNEQFF. CDR3 in DNA: TGCGCCAGCAGCCAAGATCCGAGGCGGTACAATGAGCAGTTCTTC.

The V and J genes are TRBV2 and TRBJ2-1; 7 positions agree with TRBD1. The CDR3 has 16 residues. Germline lookup yields CDR1 SNHLY and CDR2 FYNNEI. V dropped 1 base and J dropped 2; count of bases not matched to a gene: 5. The CDR3 DNA follows: TGTGCCAGCAGTGAAGGGAGACAGGGAACCTACAATGAGCAGTTCTTC. Its translation: CASSEGRQGTYNEQFF. Drawing the rest from reference TRBV2 and TRBJ2-1, the complete variable domain is EPEVTQTPSHQVTQMGQEVILRCVPISNHLYFYWYRQILGQKVEFLVSFYNNEISEKSEIFDDQFSVERPDGSNFTLKIRSTKLEDSAMYFCASSEGRQGTYNEQFFGPGTRLTVL.

The V and J genes are TRBV4-1 and TRBJ2-7; TRBD2 is a possible D gene (6 bases). V lost 4 bases, J lost 6 bases, and 28 bases lay in between. The CDR3 runs to 18 residues. Germline V lookup: CDR1 MGHRA, CDR2 YSYEKL. The CDR3 sequence is CASSLHHTAGRGSAEQYF. In DNA, the CDR3 is TGCGCCAGCAGCCTCCACCACACCGCCGGGAGAGGAAGCGCCGAGCAGTACTTC.

The V gene is TRBV15, the J gene TRBJ2-7; no clear D. There are 15 residues in the CDR3. V shed 1 base and J shed 5 bases, with 15 bases lying between them. Germline CDR1 LNHNV, CDR2 YYDKDF (reference sequence). The CDR3 DNA is TGTGCCACCAGCAGAGCCGGTGGTGTGCTAAACGAGCAGTACTTC. This encodes CATSRAGGVLNEQYF. The complete variable domain, with remaining parts taken from reference TRBV15 and TRBJ2-7, reads DAMVIQNPRYQVTQFGKPVTLSCSQTLNHNVMYWYQQKSSQAPKLLFHYYDKDFNNEADTPDNFQSRRPNTSFCFLDIRSPGLGDTAMYLCATSRAGGVLNEQYFGPGTRLTVT.

The chain joins TRBV4-2 to TRBJ1-5, with D unresolved. The CDR3 is 20 residues long. Looked up from germline, CDR1 is LGHNA and CDR2 is YNFKEQ. V was clipped by 1 base and J by 2 bases, with 24 bases between them. The DNA for the CDR3 is TGTGCCAGCAGCCAAGTGGTCTGGGGAAAATTGGGAGTGGGCAATCAGCCCCAGCATTTT. It specifies CASSQVVWGKLGVGNQPQHF.